Following are 23 T cell receptor beta chains from one sample sequenced in a study of T cells after yellow fever vaccination. TCRdb re-called the 5' RACE reads through MiXCR, storing one row per CDR3 protein. Seen here are about 340,000 distinct CDR3 sequences, roughly an eighth observed once, and the top ten hold 2.5% to 4%. This specimen was CD4+ T cells sorted from PBMCs, taken 15 days after the yellow fever booster vaccination. The receptors originated from a man aged 18 to 30 who received the YFV17D yellow fever vaccine.

The rearrangement joins TRBV6-5 to TRBJ2-5, with TRBD2 matching over 13 bases. CDR1 MNHEY and CDR2 SVGAGI come from the germline V gene. The CDR3 spans 15 residues. Trimming at V came to 6 bases and at J to 5 bases, leaving 6 bases not matched to a gene. This CDR3 is CASRRTSGGWETQYF. Written as DNA, the CDR3 is TGTGCCAGCAGAAGGACTAGCGGGGGATGGGAGACCCAGTACTTC.

In this sample, this clonotype turned up a few times. V usage is TRBV7-2 and J usage is TRBJ1-2, with 9 bases aligning to TRBD1. Trimming took 6 bases from V and 8 from J; bases not matched to a gene: 7. The CDR3 runs to 13 residues. The germline V gene has CDR1 SGHTA and CDR2 FQGNSA. The CDR3 DNA sequence: TGTGCCAGCAGTTGGGACAGGGAGAGCGGCTACACCTTC. It codes for CASSWDRESGYTF.

This clonotype was detected a few times. The rearrangement joins TRBV28 to TRBJ2-5, with 8 bases lining up with TRBD2. Per the germline V gene, CDR1 is MDHEN and CDR2 is SYDVKM. The CDR3 spans 15 residues. J gave up 4 bases and V 4 bases, and 8 bases lay outside the gene matches. The DNA of the CDR3 is TGTGCCAGCAGTTCGTATCGGGGGGGCCCAGAGACCCAGTACTTC. Encoded protein: CASSSYRGGPETQYF.

V gene TRBV20-1 combines with J gene TRBJ2-5; 9 bases match TRBD2. V lost 5 bases, J lost 4 bases, and 5 bases stayed unmatched. The germline CDR1 and CDR2 sequences are DFQATT and SNEGSKA (reference sequence). The CDR3 runs 13 residues. CDR3 region: CSARLAAGETQYF. The CDR3 region has the DNA TGCAGTGCTCGACTAGCGGCTGGAGAGACCCAGTACTTC.

J is TRBJ1-3 and V is TRBV6-5, with TRBD1 matching over 7 bases. Trimming at V came to 6 bases and at J to 4 bases, leaving 6 bases not matched to a gene. Germline V CDR1 and CDR2: MNHEY, SVGAGI. CDR3 length: 14 residues. The CDR3 DNA is TGTGCCAGCAGCCCGACAGGGATAGGAAACACCATATATTTT. Translated, it gives CASSPTGIGNTIYF.

This clonotype was seen more than once but under ten times. This rearrangement joins TRBV4-3 to TRBJ2-3; 8 positions agree with TRBD1. This CDR3 has 18 residues. Germline assignment: CDR1 LGHNA and CDR2 YSLEER. Germline trimming cut 0 bases from V and 4 bases from J; bases unmatched to any gene: 12. CDR3 in amino acids: CASSQDGAGTGSADTQYF. In nucleotides, the CDR3 is TGCGCCAGCAGCCAAGATGGAGCCGGGACAGGTTCGGCAGATACGCAGTATTTT.

This clonotype occurred a few times. The chain uses TRBV5-4 and TRBJ2-5; 10 bases agree with TRBD2. V lost 4 bases, J lost 2 bases, and 5 bases stayed unmatched. The CDR3 runs to 15 residues. Germline CDR1 is SGHNT and CDR2 is YYREEE (reference sequence). This CDR3 is CASSTRAGGQETQYF. DNA for the CDR3: TGTGCCAGCAGCACGCGAGCGGGGGGGCAAGAGACCCAGTACTTC.

This clonotype was detected only a few times. V usage is TRBV9 and J usage is TRBJ2-5; weak D call: TRBD1 (6 bases). Trimming stripped 2 bases from V and 1 base from J, with 12 bases between. The CDR3 is 15 amino acids. CDR1 and CDR2 from the germline V gene are SGDLS and YYNGEE. This chain's CDR3 is CASSVTGHLQETQYF. The CDR3 DNA reads as TGTGCCAGCAGCGTGACAGGACATCTCCAAGAGACCCAGTACTTC.

This clonotype was counted a few times. The V call is TRBV7-3, the J call TRBJ2-5; possible D gene TRBD1, 5 bases. The CDR3 extends over 15 amino acids. CDR1 and CDR2 from the germline V gene are SGHTA and FQGTGA. Trimming left V 2 bases short and J 4 bases short, with 14 bases between. The CDR3 loop reads CASSLYRGQGETQYF. For the CDR3, the DNA is TGTGCCAGCAGCTTATATAGGGGTCAGGGAGAGACCCAGTACTTC.

The chain couples TRBV6-1 to TRBJ1-5; D might be TRBD1 (6 bases). The germline V gene encodes CDR1 MNHNS and CDR2 SASEGT. Trimming took 1 base from V and 7 from J, leaving 17 bases between them. The CDR3 sequence is 16 residues long. The CDR3 bases are TGTGCCAGCAGTGAAGTTTTGGGGGCGGAGAGGCAGCCCCAGCATTTT. The encoded protein is CASSEVLGAERQPQHF.

The J gene is TRBJ2-3, the V gene TRBV5-6; no firm D call. The CDR3 totals 14 residues. Germline values: CDR1 SGHDT, CDR2 YYEEEE. Trimming cost V 4 bases and J 7 bases, with 16 bases left between them. The CDR3 region has the DNA TGTGCCAGCAGCCAAGGGTCGGCCCTGAATACGCAGTATTTT. As protein: CASSQGSALNTQYF.

This clonotype came up a few times. The chain combines TRBV10-3 with TRBJ2-2; D ambiguous. V dropped 4 bases and J dropped 1 base, with 7 bases sitting between them. The CDR3 consists of 14 residues. Germline-derived CDR1 and CDR2 are ENHRY and SYGVKD. This CDR3 reads CAISGSGNTGELFF. In DNA, the CDR3 is TGTGCCATCAGTGGTTCAGGGAACACCGGGGAGCTGTTTTTT.

This clonotype was recorded a few times. This chain connects TRBV4-3 to TRBJ1-5; D gene ambiguous. Germline V lookup: CDR1 LGHNA, CDR2 YSLEER. V gave up 1 base and J gave up 2 bases, with 9 bases separating them. CDR3 size: 15 residues. CDR3 region: CASSQARTGNQPQHF. The DNA for the CDR3 is TGCGCCAGCAGCCAAGCTAGAACAGGCAATCAGCCCCAGCATTTT.

A few counts support this clonotype. This rearrangement joins TRBV28 to TRBJ2-1; D possibly matches TRBD1 or TRBD2 (7 bases each). V lost 2 bases and J lost 8, with 19 bases in between. The CDR3 contains 16 residues. CDR1 is MDHEN, CDR2 SYDVKM, per germline. CDR3 sequence: CASSLSGAGGRDEQFF. DNA for the CDR3: TGTGCCAGCAGTTTAAGCGGGGCAGGGGGACGGGATGAGCAGTTCTTC.

The chain has TRBV5-6 and TRBJ1-5, with D possibly matching TRBD1 (5 bases). The germline V gene encodes CDR1 SGHDT and CDR2 YYEEEE. The CDR3 contains 16 residues. Trimming left V 0 bases short and J 2 bases short, with 12 bases between. The CDR3 spells CASSLAGVFGNQPQHF. Written as DNA, the CDR3 is TGTGCCAGCAGCTTGGCGGGGGTTTTCGGCAATCAGCCCCAGCATTTT.

V is TRBV4-2 and J is TRBJ2-1, with 10 bases fitting TRBD1. Germline V gene data show CDR1 as LGHNA and CDR2 as YNFKEQ. CDR3 length: 18 amino acids. J gave up 0 bases and V 1 base, and 6 bases lay outside the gene matches. This chain's CDR3 is CASSQADRQGASYNEQFF. DNA for the CDR3: TGTGCCAGCAGCCAAGCGGACAGACAGGGGGCCTCCTACAATGAGCAGTTCTTC.

This clonotype has only a few counts. The genes are TRBV7-6 and TRBJ2-7; 13 nucleotides align to TRBD2. Germline lookup yields CDR1 SGHVS and CDR2 FNYEAQ. V gave up 8 bases and J gave up 12 bases; unmatched junction bases: 10. The CDR3 runs 13 residues. Here the CDR3 reads CASGTGLAGIVYF. The CDR3 coding sequence is TGTGCCAGCGGCACGGGACTAGCGGGGATTGTGTACTTC. The full variable domain, completed using reference TRBV7-6 and TRBJ2-7, is GAGVSQSPRYKVTKRGQDVALRCDPISGHVSLYWYRQALGQGPEFLTYFNYEAQQDKSGLPNDRFSAERPEGSISTLTIQRTEQRDSAMYRCASGTGLAGIVYFGPGTRLTVT.

This clonotype was seen many times. The genes are TRBV7-2 and TRBJ1-2, with D hard to call. The V gene's germline CDR1 is SGHTA and CDR2 FQGNSA. Trimming took 4 bases from V and 8 from J, leaving 11 bases between them. This CDR3 has 12 amino acids. The DNA for the CDR3 is TGTGCCAGCAGCTCTCCCCTTCAAGGCTACACCTTC. Its translation: CASSSPLQGYTF.

Only a few counts were recorded for this clonotype. The V and J genes are TRBV12-3 or TRBV12-4 and TRBJ2-3; D is unresolved. Trimming left V 5 bases short and J 1 base short, with 13 bases between. The CDR3 consists of 15 residues. CDR3: CASSAPSLRTDTQYF. The CDR3 DNA reads as TGTGCCAGCAGTGCACCCTCCCTCCGCACAGATACGCAGTATTTT.

The rearrangement links TRBV12-3 or TRBV12-4 to TRBJ1-1; D unclear. This CDR3 comprises 11 residues. Trimming removed 2 bases from V and 11 bases from J, with 9 bases in between. For the CDR3, the DNA is TGTGCCAGCAGTTTATGGGGTAGGGCTTTCTTT. Protein product: CASSLWGRAFF.

The genes are TRBV4-3 and TRBJ1-5, with TRBD1 as a possible D gene (5 bases). CDR3 length equals 13 residues. V shed 0 bases and J shed 10 bases, with 10 bases lying between them. Germline loops: CDR1 LGHNA, CDR2 YSLEER. CDR3 amino acids: CASSQDRRGPQHF. As DNA, the CDR3 is TGCGCCAGCAGCCAAGATAGGCGGGGCCCCCAGCATTTT.

This clonotype was observed a few times. V usage is TRBV11-2 and J usage is TRBJ1-2; perhaps TRBD1 as D (6 bases). Germline CDR1 SGHAT, CDR2 FQNNGV. The CDR3 loop spans 16 amino acids. V dropped 5 bases and J dropped 7 bases, with 23 bases sitting between them. DNA of the CDR3: TGTGCCAGCAGCACGAGCGGAGGCAGGGGAATAACTGGCTACACCTTC. It translates to CASSTSGGRGITGYTF.

The J gene is TRBJ2-6, the V gene TRBV4-3, with D perhaps TRBD2 (5 bases). The CDR3 contains 16 residues. CDR1 is LGHNA and CDR2 is YSLEER in the germline V gene. Trimming took off 6 bases at V and 4 bases at J, with 16 bases between the two ends. This chain's CDR3 is CASSYIGESGANVLTF. CDR3 DNA sequence: TGCGCCAGCAGTTATATCGGGGAGTCCGGGGCCAACGTCCTGACTTTC.